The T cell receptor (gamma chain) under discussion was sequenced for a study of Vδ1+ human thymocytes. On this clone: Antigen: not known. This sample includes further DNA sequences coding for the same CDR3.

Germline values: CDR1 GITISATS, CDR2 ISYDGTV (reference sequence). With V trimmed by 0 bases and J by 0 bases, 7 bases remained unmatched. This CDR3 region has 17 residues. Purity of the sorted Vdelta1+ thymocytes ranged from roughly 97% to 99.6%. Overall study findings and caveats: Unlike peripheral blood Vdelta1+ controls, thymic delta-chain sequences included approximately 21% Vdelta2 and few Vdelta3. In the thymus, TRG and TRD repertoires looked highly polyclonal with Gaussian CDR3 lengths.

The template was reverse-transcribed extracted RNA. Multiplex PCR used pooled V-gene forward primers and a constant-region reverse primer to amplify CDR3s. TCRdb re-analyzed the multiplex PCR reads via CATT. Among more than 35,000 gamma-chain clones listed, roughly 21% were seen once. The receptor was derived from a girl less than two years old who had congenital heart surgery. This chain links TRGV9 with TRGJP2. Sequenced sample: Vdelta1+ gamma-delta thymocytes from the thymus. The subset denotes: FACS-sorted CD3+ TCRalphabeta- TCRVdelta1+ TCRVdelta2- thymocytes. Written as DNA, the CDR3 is TGTGCCTTGTGGGAGGTGCGGGGAGATAGTAGTGATTGGATCAAGACGTTT. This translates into CALWEVRGDSSDWIKTF.